This T cell receptor (beta chain) was profiled in a study of CD8+ T cells in alopecia areata. Once RNA had been extracted, it was reverse transcribed into cDNA to act as the sequencing template. Generated by immunoSEQ multiplex PCR, the TCRdb table keeps only in-frame clones and is missing some. The sample lists 90,000 to 100,000 clones, roughly two fifths occurring once. Sequencing was carried out using CD4+ T cells sorted from blood. The sequence was collected from a human donor with alopecia areata.

CDR3 region: CASSEPGLLLYEQYF. The CDR3 bases are TGTGCCAGCAGTGAACCGGGACTACTCTTATACGAGCAGTACTTC. V is TRBV6-1 and J is TRBJ2-7, with 7 bases that match TRBD2. CDR3 length: 15 residues. The germline V gene has CDR1 MNHNS and CDR2 SASEGT. The trim removed 2 bases at V and 4 bases at J, leaving 8 bases unmatched.